This TCR beta chain derives from a study of OX40 agonist ivuxolimab in advanced cancers. The wider study: Patients in the trial were receiving intravenous ivuxolimab every 2 weeks, at doses of 0.01 to 10 mg/kg. Study-wide results and limits: The antigen specificity of the peripheral T cells (those that were expanded) was not determined. CD4+ and CD8+ blood T cells expanded clonally by week 6 at 0.1 to 3.0 mg/kg.

Excluded were patients having autoimmune disease history or systemic immunosuppression. Assay: immunoSEQ multiplex PCR; the TCRdb copy retains only in-frame clones and omits some. The sample shows over 40,000 clones, around 80% of them seen only once. Points on this clone: The antigen is undetermined.

CDR1 and CDR2 (germline): SNHLY, FYNNEI. V dropped 6 bases and J dropped 7; count of bases not matched to a gene: 8. The CDR3 contains 16 residues. The chain uses TRBV2 and TRBJ2-2, with 13 bases matching TRBD2. The sequence derives from an adult with an advanced solid tumor such as melanoma, head and neck, liver or kidney cancer. The starting material was CD4+ or CD8+ T cells sorted from blood, obtained in a trial of the OX40 agonist ivuxolimab. CDR3 amino acids: CASSLGLAGRDGELFF. The CDR3 region has the DNA TGTGCCAGCAGCCTGGGACTAGCGGGACGGGACGGGGAGCTGTTTTTT. Full variable domain (rest looked up from reference TRBV2 and TRBJ2-2): EPEVTQTPSHQVTQMGQEVILRCVPISNHLYFYWYRQILGQKVEFLVSFYNNEISEKSEIFDDQFSVERPDGSNFTLKIRSTKLEDSAMYFCASSLGLAGRDGELFFGEGSRLTVL.